The 25 T cell receptor beta chains in this list originate from one sample, sequenced in a study of T cell changes during pregnancy in multiple sclerosis. The protocol was immunoSEQ multiplex PCR, while the TCRdb copy is restricted to in-frame clones and leaves out a portion. The sample yields tens of thousands of clones, around 90% seen once. The sample consisted of CD8+ T cells from peripheral blood mononuclear cells, taken in the second trimester of pregnancy. These receptors originate from a female donor in good health, enrolled as a control in a pregnancy study.

The chain couples TRBV27 to TRBJ2-1; D gene unclear. Germline CDR1 MNHEY, CDR2 SMNVEV (reference sequence). The CDR3 sequence is 13 residues long. V lost 3 bases and J lost 6, with 9 bases in between. CDR3 sequence (DNA): TGTGCCAGCAGTTTCCAAAAGCTCAATGAGCAGTTCTTC. Protein product: CASSFQKLNEQFF.

This chain joins TRBV4-1 and TRBJ2-5; D is perhaps TRBD2 (5 bases). The CDR3 spans 15 residues. Trimming cost V 5 bases and J 1 base, with 14 bases left between them. Germline loops: CDR1 MGHRA, CDR2 YSYEKL. The DNA for the CDR3 is TGCGCCAGCAGCTCAAGTTTGCGGGCCCAAGAGACCCAGTACTTC. Residues: CASSSSLRAQETQYF.

This chain connects TRBV30 to TRBJ2-1; D is unclear. This CDR3 is 14 amino acids long. With 0 bases removed from V and 5 bases from J, the gap between germline ends came to 11 bases. The germline V gene has CDR1 GTSNPN and CDR2 SVGIG (reference sequence). The CDR3 region has the DNA TGTGCCTGGAGTGTACCCCCTACTAACAATGAGCAGTTCTTC. This sequence encodes CAWSVPPTNNEQFF.

The chain joins TRBV28 to TRBJ2-7, with TRBD1 identical over 8 bases. The CDR3 runs 14 residues. Germline lookup yields CDR1 MDHEN and CDR2 SYDVKM. J lost 1 base, V lost 4 bases, and 3 bases had no gene match. The CDR3, as DNA: TGTGCCAGCAGTTGGACAGGGATATCCTACGAGCAGTACTTC. As protein: CASSWTGISYEQYF.

This clone has a single count. The chain combines TRBV7-3 with TRBJ2-1; the match to TRBD2 covers 10 bases. The CDR3 is made up of 14 amino acids. Trimming at V came to 5 bases and at J to 4 bases, leaving 2 bases not matched to a gene. The germline CDR1 and CDR2 sequences are SGHTA and FQGTGA. This CDR3 is CASSRTSGYNEQFF. The DNA for the CDR3 is TGTGCCAGCAGCCGGACTAGCGGATACAATGAGCAGTTCTTC.

The V call is TRBV27, the J call TRBJ2-5, with D perhaps matching TRBD1 (6 bases). Per germline, CDR1 MNHEY and CDR2 SMNVEV (reference sequence). CDR3 length: 13 residues. The germline V and J ends were trimmed by 6 bases and 2 bases, with 10 bases remaining between them. CDR3 nucleotides: TGTGCCAGCAGAACAGGGATACAAGAGACCCAGTACTTC. Encoded protein: CASRTGIQETQYF.

The chain combines TRBV5-6 with TRBJ2-7; D is possibly TRBD2 (6 bases). The germline V gene has CDR1 SGHDT and CDR2 YYEEEE. Trimming pared 3 bases from V and 1 base from J, leaving 11 bases between. This CDR3 is built from 14 residues. Written as DNA, the CDR3 is TGTGCCAGCAGCTCCTCAGGGACTTCCTACGAGCAGTACTTC. Its protein product is CASSSSGTSYEQYF.

This rearrangement joins TRBV6-1 to TRBJ1-1; D gene unclear. CDR1 is MNHNS and CDR2 is SASEGT in the germline V gene. The CDR3 has 17 residues. Trimming shortened V by 3 bases and J by 6 bases, and 23 bases separated the two germline ends. CDR3 DNA sequence: TGTGCCAGCAGTGAGGGTGGGTTGGGCCTCAAGACCGCTGAAGCTTTCTTT. Amino acid sequence: CASSEGGLGLKTAEAFF.

The genes are TRBV15 and TRBJ2-3, with D hard to call. Trimming cost V 1 base and J 4 bases, with 9 bases left between them. Germline V gives CDR1 LNHNV, CDR2 YYDKDF (reference sequence). The CDR3 sequence is 14 residues long. CDR3 sequence (DNA): TGTGCCACCAGCAGAGTTGGCTTCCCAGATACGCAGTATTTT. Translation gives CATSRVGFPDTQYF. Together with reference TRBV15 and TRBJ2-3, the CDR3 gives the full variable domain: DAMVIQNPRYQVTQFGKPVTLSCSQTLNHNVMYWYQQKSSQAPKLLFHYYDKDFNNEADTPDNFQSRRPNTSFCFLDIRSPGLGDTAMYLCATSRVGFPDTQYFGPGTRLTVL.

The rearrangement uses TRBV7-8 and TRBJ2-5; maybe TRBD2 (5 bases). Looked up from germline, CDR1 is SGHVS and CDR2 is FQNEAQ. The CDR3 spans 16 residues. The V and J ends lost 4 bases and 0 bases respectively, with 15 bases between them. DNA for the CDR3: TGTGCCAGCAGCTCCCTGGGAGCGGCGTACCAAGAGACCCAGTACTTC. It specifies CASSSLGAAYQETQYF.

Turning to this clone: One junction end disagrees with the germline gene, perhaps due to a read error. The sample has other DNA sequences that encode this CDR3 too. The CDR3 is CASTVGAESSYEQYF. For the CDR3, the DNA is TGTGCCAGCACTGTCGGAGCGGAGAGCTCCTACGAGCAGTACTTT. The chain joins TRBV6-1 to TRBJ2-7; D might be TRBD2 (5 bases). This CDR3 has 15 amino acids. Germline V gene data show CDR1 as MNHNS and CDR2 as SASEGT.

In its sample, this clone was seen once. The chain combines TRBV27 with TRBJ2-1; 12 bases match TRBD2. Trimming took 6 bases from V and 5 from J; bases not matched to a gene: 5. The CDR3 has 15 residues. Germline V lookup: CDR1 MNHEY, CDR2 SMNVEV (reference sequence). The DNA of the CDR3 is TGTGCCAGCAGCCTCGGGACTAGCGGGCACAATGAGCAGTTCTTC. It translates to CASSLGTSGHNEQFF.

The genes are TRBV7-9 and TRBJ2-1; TRBD2 might be the D (7 bases). The V end was cut by 5 bases, the J end by 7 bases, with 18 bases between. The CDR3 has 15 residues. Germline loops: CDR1 SEHNR, CDR2 FQNEAQ (reference sequence). Here the CDR3 reads CASSQLRGAYNEQFF. DNA for the CDR3: TGTGCCAGCAGCCAGCTTCGGGGGGCTTATAATGAGCAGTTCTTC. The whole variable domain, remainder taken from reference TRBV7-9 and TRBJ2-1, is DTGVSQNPRHKITKRGQNVTFRCDPISEHNRLYWYRQTLGQGPEFLTYFQNEAQLEKSRLLSDRFSAERPKGSFSTLEIQRTEQGDSAMYLCASSQLRGAYNEQFFGPGTRLTVL.

The chain joins TRBV28 to TRBJ1-5; maybe TRBD1 (5 bases). The germline CDR1 and CDR2 sequences are MDHEN and SYDVKM. Trimming removed 4 bases from V and 3 bases from J, with 16 bases in between. This CDR3 has 16 amino acids. In DNA form, the CDR3 reads TGTGCCAGCAGTTCACTGATGGAGGGGTACAATCAGCCCCAGCATTTT. Translated: CASSSLMEGYNQPQHF.

Turning to this clone: Distinct nucleotide sequences in the sample also encode this CDR3. V gene TRBV27 combines with J gene TRBJ1-4; 10 nucleotides agree with TRBD1. The V segment lost 4 bases and the J segment 6 bases; nucleotides outside the gene matches: 5. Germline loops: CDR1 MNHEY, CDR2 SMNVEV (reference sequence). The CDR3 spans 15 residues. The CDR3 protein is CASSSRDRGYEKLFF. The CDR3 DNA reads as TGTGCCAGCAGTTCTAGGGACAGGGGATATGAAAAACTGTTTTTT. Variable domain in full (rest from reference TRBV27 and TRBJ1-4): EAQVTQNPRYLITVTGKKLTVTCSQNMNHEYMSWYRQDPGLGLRQIYYSMNVEVTDKGDVPEGYKVSRKEKRNFPLILESPSPNQTSLYFCASSSRDRGYEKLFFGSGTQLSVL.

This chain links TRBV30 with TRBJ1-1, with no clear D. V shed 2 bases and J shed 5 bases, with 9 bases lying between them. The CDR3 is 12 residues long. Germline CDR1 reads GTSNPN; CDR2 reads SVGIG (reference sequence). DNA for the CDR3: TGTGCCTGGAGTTCCGGTGCGACTGAAGCTTTCTTT. Its translation: CAWSSGATEAFF.

The chain is built from TRBV7-6 and TRBJ2-3; 8 bases line up with TRBD1. The CDR3 sequence is 16 residues long. Unmatched junction bases numbered 3, after V lost 0 bases and J lost 1 base. Germline V gene data show CDR1 as SGHVS and CDR2 as FNYEAQ. The CDR3 DNA is TGTGCCAGCAGCTTAGCGCAGGGGGCCGGCACAGATACGCAGTATTTT. Translation gives CASSLAQGAGTDTQYF.

V and J are TRBV6-1 and TRBJ2-3, with 8 bases matching TRBD1. V lost 0 bases to trimming and J lost 4 bases; unmatched junction nucleotides: 0. Germline CDR1 reads MNHNS; CDR2 reads SASEGT. There are 14 residues in the CDR3. CDR3 in amino acids: CASSEARGPDTQYF. DNA of the CDR3: TGTGCCAGCAGTGAAGCCAGGGGGCCAGATACGCAGTATTTT.

This clone was found a few times. The chain links TRBV2 to TRBJ1-1; D is ambiguous. The CDR3 extends over 12 amino acids. In germline, CDR1 is SNHLY, CDR2 FYNNEI. Trimming took off 7 bases at V and 3 bases at J, with 9 bases between the two ends. This CDR3 is CASIFTYTEAFF. CDR3 in DNA: TGTGCCAGCATATTCACTTACACTGAAGCTTTCTTT. The full variable domain, completed using reference TRBV2 and TRBJ1-1, is EPEVTQTPSHQVTQMGQEVILRCVPISNHLYFYWYRQILGQKVEFLVSFYNNEISEKSEIFDDQFSVERPDGSNFTLKIRSTKLEDSAMYFCASIFTYTEAFFGQGTRLTVV.

The J gene is TRBJ2-2, the V gene TRBV27, with D possibly matching TRBD2 (6 bases). Germline V lookup: CDR1 MNHEY, CDR2 SMNVEV (reference sequence). V lost 2 bases and J 7 bases, leaving 11 bases between the germline ends. The CDR3 sequence is 14 residues long. The CDR3 loop is CASSLTGVSGELFF. CDR3 coding DNA: TGTGCCAGCAGTTTAACGGGGGTGAGCGGGGAGCTGTTTTTT.

This clone turned up a few times. The chain employs TRBV4-2 and TRBJ1-2; D perhaps matches TRBD1 (5 bases). The germline V gene has CDR1 LGHNA and CDR2 YNFKEQ. Deletions cut 7 bases from V and 6 bases from J, with 18 bases between. The CDR3 loop spans 14 amino acids. CDR3 loop: CASIGATNEDGYTF. CDR3 DNA: TGTGCCAGCATTGGGGCTACCAACGAGGATGGCTACACCTTC.

This clone was recorded only once. The chain links TRBV5-6 to TRBJ1-6, with TRBD1 as a possible D gene (5 bases). The CDR3 is 15 residues long. In germline, CDR1 is SGHDT, CDR2 YYEEEE. The V and J ends lost 1 base and 3 bases respectively, with 8 bases between them. CDR3 sequence: CASSLQGFYNSPLHF. The CDR3 DNA sequence: TGTGCCAGCAGCTTGCAGGGTTTCTATAATTCACCCCTCCACTTT.

The chain uses TRBV27 and TRBJ2-1; 9 positions match TRBD2. Germline V gene sequence: CDR1 MNHEY, CDR2 SMNVEV (reference sequence). CDR3 size: 17 residues. The V and J ends lost 4 bases and 0 bases, in that order; junction bases with no gene match: 7. As DNA, the CDR3 is TGTGCCAGCAGTTCCCGACTAGCGGTGAGCTCCTACAATGAGCAGTTCTTC. The encoded protein is CASSSRLAVSSYNEQFF.

The rearrangement links TRBV19 to TRBJ2-1; 10 bases align to TRBD2. Germline values: CDR1 LNHDA, CDR2 SQIVND (reference sequence). CDR3 size: 14 residues. V shed 3 bases and J 9 bases; nucleotides not matched to a gene: 5. The DNA of the CDR3 is TGTGCCAGTAGTATCTCTAGCGGGAGTGGTGAGCAGTTCTTC. Translation: CASSISSGSGEQFF.

The V call is TRBV10-3, the J call TRBJ2-5, with TRBD2 identical over 10 bases. This CDR3 comprises 13 residues. Trimming cost V 8 bases and J 3 bases; bases outside gene matches: 3. Looked up from germline, CDR1 is ENHRY and CDR2 is SYGVKD. CDR3 protein: CAIGLAGEETQYF. CDR3 DNA sequence: TGTGCCATCGGGCTAGCGGGAGAAGAGACCCAGTACTTC.